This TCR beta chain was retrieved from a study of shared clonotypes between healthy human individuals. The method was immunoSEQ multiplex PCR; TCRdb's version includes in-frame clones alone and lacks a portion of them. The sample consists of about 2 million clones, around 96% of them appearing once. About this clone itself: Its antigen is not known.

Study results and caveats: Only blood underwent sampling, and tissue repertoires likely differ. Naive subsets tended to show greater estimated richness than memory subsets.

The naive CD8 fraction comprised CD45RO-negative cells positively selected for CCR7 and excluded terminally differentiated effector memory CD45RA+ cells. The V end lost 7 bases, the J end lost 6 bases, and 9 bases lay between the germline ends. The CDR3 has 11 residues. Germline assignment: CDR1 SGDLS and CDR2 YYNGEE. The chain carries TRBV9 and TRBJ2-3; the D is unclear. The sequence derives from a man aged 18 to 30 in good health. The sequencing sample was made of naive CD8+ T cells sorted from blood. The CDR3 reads CASQEGDTQYF. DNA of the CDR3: TGTGCCAGCCAGGAAGGGGATACGCAGTATTTT.